Listed here are 31 T cell receptor beta chains from one sample, sequenced in a study of beta chain features in type 1 diabetes. The investigators reverse transcribed all of the isolated RNA, so they sequenced expressed TCRB transcripts. Assay used: immunoSEQ multiplex PCR; TCRdb lists only in-frame clones, some missing. The profile shows about 370,000 clones, about 14% of them singletons. Material: naive CD4+ T cells from blood. These receptors were obtained from a woman aged 18 to 35 in good health.

The gene calls are TRBV18 and TRBJ2-5; TRBD1 aligns across 9 bases. The germline CDR1 and CDR2 sequences are KGHSH and LQKENI. CDR3 length: 16 amino acids. With V trimmed by 1 base and J by 5 bases, 8 bases remained unmatched. CDR3 DNA: TGTGCCAGCTCACCACTGGACAGGGGAGGTCGTGAGACCCAGTACTTC. Translated: CASSPLDRGGRETQYF.

The V gene is TRBV11-2, the J gene TRBJ2-3, with 8 positions matching TRBD1. With V trimmed by 5 bases and J by 2 bases, 9 bases remained unmatched. The germline V gene has CDR1 SGHAT and CDR2 FQNNGV. The CDR3 loop spans 16 amino acids. The CDR3 protein is CASSPRTGRATDTQYF. CDR3 bases: TGTGCCAGCAGCCCGCGGACAGGGCGCGCCACAGATACGCAGTATTTT.

The chain joins TRBV28 to TRBJ1-1; 7 bases map to TRBD1. Germline V gene sequence: CDR1 MDHEN, CDR2 SYDVKM. Germline trimming cut 5 bases from V and 10 bases from J; bases unmatched to any gene: 13. The CDR3 contains 14 residues. The CDR3 sequence is CASSQHQPDRLAFF. The CDR3 DNA reads TGTGCCAGCAGTCAACATCAGCCGGACAGGCTAGCTTTCTTT.

This clone turned up a few times. The rearrangement joins TRBV10-3 to TRBJ2-5, with 7 bases lining up with TRBD2. Per the germline V gene, CDR1 is ENHRY and CDR2 is SYGVKD. V was pared by 2 bases and J by 4 bases, with 7 bases of the junction left unmatched. CDR3 length equals 15 residues. The CDR3 DNA follows: TGTGCCATCAGTGAGACATTAGCGGGCGGAGAGACCCAGTACTTC. It encodes CAISETLAGGETQYF.

This chain uses TRBV16 with TRBJ2-1; tentatively, D is TRBD2 (6 bases). This CDR3 is built from 13 residues. Germline CDR1 is KGHSY and CDR2 is FQNENV. Trimming cost V 1 base and J 10 bases, with 11 bases left between them. The CDR3 region is CASSQLLAGEQFF. CDR3 coding DNA: TGTGCCAGCAGCCAATTACTAGCTGGCGAGCAGTTCTTC.

The chain carries TRBV28 and TRBJ2-7, with a weak D call TRBD1 (6 bases). In germline, CDR1 is MDHEN, CDR2 SYDVKM. This CDR3 comprises 12 residues. The CDR3 region has the DNA TGTGCCAGCAGTTCCGTCGGCAGGGGCCCGTGGGTC. This codes for CASSSVGRGPWV.

The chain has TRBV27 and TRBJ1-2; TRBD1 matches at 8 bases. Per the germline V gene, CDR1 is MNHEY and CDR2 is SMNVEV (reference sequence). With V trimmed by 1 base and J by 2 bases, 6 bases remained unmatched. The CDR3 totals 16 residues. The CDR3 reads CASSLWAGGRNYGYTF. CDR3 bases: TGTGCCAGCAGTTTATGGGCAGGGGGCCGAAACTATGGCTACACCTTC.

The rearrangement uses TRBV13 and TRBJ1-2; 7 bases agree with TRBD1. The CDR3 sequence is 13 residues long. CDR1 is PRHDT, CDR2 FYEKMQ, per germline (reference sequence). Trimming took 6 bases from V and 8 from J; bases not matched to a gene: 9. The CDR3 spells CASSLPGTVGYTF. DNA of the CDR3: TGTGCCAGCAGTTTACCCGGGACAGTCGGCTACACCTTC.

This clone was counted only a few times. This chain uses TRBV11-2 with TRBJ2-1; TRBD2 agrees at 12 bases. With 3 bases clipped from V and 7 bases from J, the junction kept 7 bases outside the gene matches. The CDR3 is made up of 16 amino acids. The germline V gene has CDR1 SGHAT and CDR2 FQNNGV. For the CDR3, the DNA is TGTGCCAGCAGCTTCCCTAGCGGGAGGGCCGGAAATGAGCAGTTCTTC. It is translated as CASSFPSGRAGNEQFF.

The chain is built from TRBV6-5 and TRBJ2-5, with D perhaps matching TRBD1 (5 bases). The length of the CDR3 is 15 residues. V was pared by 2 bases and J by 5 bases, with 15 bases between. CDR1 is MNHEY and CDR2 is SVGAGI in the germline V gene. For the CDR3, the DNA is TGTGCCAGCAGTTACGGAAGGGGCGGCCAGGAGACCCAGTACTTC. Its translation is CASSYGRGGQETQYF.

In DNA, the CDR3 is TGTGCCAGCAGTACAGCACAGGGTGACGAGCAGTACTTC. This sequence encodes CASSTAQGDEQYF. V and J are TRBV28 and TRBJ2-7, with a tentative D call TRBD1 (6 bases). Per the germline V gene, CDR1 is MDHEN and CDR2 is SYDVKM. The CDR3 covers 13 residues. V was pared by 5 bases and J by 5 bases, with 13 bases between.

A few counts support this clone. The chain uses TRBV28 and TRBJ2-5; possible D gene TRBD1, 6 bases. The germline V and J ends were trimmed by 5 bases and 1 base, with 14 bases remaining between them. The CDR3 is 15 amino acids. CDR1 is MDHEN, CDR2 SYDVKM, per germline. DNA for the CDR3: TGTGCCAGCAGTAATTGGGACACCCTCCAAGAGACCCAGTACTTC. Translated, it gives CASSNWDTLQETQYF. Using reference TRBV28 and TRBJ2-5 for the parts outside the CDR3, the full variable domain is DVKVTQSSRYLVKRTGEKVFLECVQDMDHENMFWYRQDPGLGLRLIYFSYDVKMKEKGDIPEGYSVSREKKERFSLILESASTNQTSMYLCASSNWDTLQETQYFGPGTRLLVL.

This clone was observed a few times. The rearrangement joins TRBV7-9 to TRBJ1-2; a possible D gene is TRBD1 (5 bases). Germline loops: CDR1 SEHNR, CDR2 FQNEAQ (reference sequence). The germline V and J ends were trimmed by 6 bases and 2 bases, with 13 bases remaining between them. The CDR3 sequence is 14 residues long. The CDR3 loop is CASRSTGQNYGYTF. The CDR3 DNA is TGTGCCAGCAGATCCACCGGACAAAACTATGGCTACACCTTC. The whole variable domain, filled in from reference TRBV7-9 and TRBJ1-2, reads DTGVSQNPRHKITKRGQNVTFRCDPISEHNRLYWYRQTLGQGPEFLTYFQNEAQLEKSRLLSDRFSAERPKGSFSTLEIQRTEQGDSAMYLCASRSTGQNYGYTFGSGTRLTVV.

The chain links TRBV29-1 to TRBJ2-7; a possible D gene is TRBD1 (5 bases). Germline lookup yields CDR1 SQVTM and CDR2 ANQGSEA. V dropped 7 bases and J dropped 1 base, with 17 bases sitting between them. This CDR3 has 14 amino acids. CDR3 sequence: CSAGQTDLSYEQYF. In nucleotides, the CDR3 is TGCAGCGCTGGCCAGACAGATTTATCCTACGAGCAGTACTTC.

This chain links TRBV15 with TRBJ1-5; 9 bases align to TRBD1. The CDR3 loop spans 15 amino acids. V lost 9 bases to trimming and J lost 7 bases; unmatched junction nucleotides: 13. CDR1 and CDR2 (germline): LNHNV, YYDKDF (reference sequence). CDR3 amino acids: CATRPGTGRRQPQHF. CDR3 nucleotides: TGTGCCACGAGACCCGGGACAGGGCGTCGACAGCCCCAGCATTTT. The full variable domain, rest sourced from reference TRBV15 and TRBJ1-5, is DAMVIQNPRYQVTQFGKPVTLSCSQTLNHNVMYWYQQKSSQAPKLLFHYYDKDFNNEADTPDNFQSRRPNTSFCFLDIRSPGLGDTAMYLCATRPGTGRRQPQHFGDGTRLSIL.

There are a few counts of this clone. The chain carries TRBV18 and TRBJ2-5; D is possibly TRBD2 (5 bases). V was shortened by 0 bases and J by 4 bases, with 12 bases between the two germline ends. Germline V gene data show CDR1 as KGHSH and CDR2 as LQKENI. The CDR3 is 15 residues long. CDR3 nucleotides: TGTGCCAGCTCACCACCATCGTCCCGGGGAGAGACCCAGTACTTC. It codes for CASSPPSSRGETQYF.

The chain carries TRBV19 and TRBJ1-5; D is unresolved. CDR1 LNHDA and CDR2 SQIVND come from the germline V gene (reference sequence). The CDR3 totals 13 residues. The V end lost 5 bases, the J end lost 5 bases, and 10 bases lay between the germline ends. The CDR3 sequence: CASSWRRDQPQHF. CDR3 in DNA: TGTGCCAGTAGTTGGCGGCGGGATCAGCCCCAGCATTTT.

The chain has TRBV18 and TRBJ2-1; weak D call: TRBD1 (5 bases). Germline values: CDR1 KGHSH, CDR2 LQKENI. The ends were cut back, 2 bases at V and 2 bases at J, with 10 bases in the middle. CDR3 length: 15 amino acids. The CDR3 DNA reads as TGTGCCAGCTCACCAGACAGTCGGGCCTACAATGAGCAGTTCTTC. Residues: CASSPDSRAYNEQFF.

This rearrangement joins TRBV11-2 to TRBJ2-1; 7 bases fit TRBD2. The CDR3 consists of 14 residues. The junction had 4 bases not matched to a gene; V was cut back by 5 bases and J by 3 bases. In germline, CDR1 is SGHAT, CDR2 FQNNGV. The CDR3 sequence: CASSPRDYYNEQFF. As DNA, the CDR3 is TGTGCCAGCAGCCCTAGGGACTACTACAATGAGCAGTTCTTC.

This clone was detected only a few times. The chain joins TRBV4-2 to TRBJ1-1; D ambiguous. This CDR3 contains 14 residues. V dropped 7 bases and J dropped 1 base, with 13 bases sitting between them. Germline CDR1 is LGHNA and CDR2 is YNFKEQ. This chain's CDR3 is CASTPEGRNTEAFF. The CDR3 nucleotides read TGTGCCAGCACCCCGGAAGGGAGGAACACTGAAGCTTTCTTT.

This clone has a handful of counts. The chain employs TRBV5-1 and TRBJ2-5; 14 bases align to TRBD2. Germline V CDR1 and CDR2: SGHRS, YFSETQ. The length of the CDR3 is 16 residues. The V segment lost 4 bases and the J segment 6 bases; nucleotides outside the gene matches: 8. This chain's CDR3 is CASSPGTSGSVKTQYF. The CDR3 DNA sequence: TGCGCCAGCAGCCCGGGGACTAGCGGGAGTGTAAAGACCCAGTACTTC.

This clone was recorded a few times. The J gene is TRBJ1-5, the V gene TRBV30; no definite D call. The CDR3 totals 13 residues. CDR1 and CDR2 (germline): GTSNPN, SVGIG (reference sequence). The V end lost 4 bases, the J end lost 5 bases, and 12 bases lay between the germline ends. The CDR3 region is CAWTLGRDQPQHF. The CDR3 DNA reads TGTGCCTGGACCCTTGGGAGGGATCAGCCCCAGCATTTT. The full variable domain, in which reference TRBV30 and TRBJ1-5 provide the parts outside the CDR3, is SQTIHQWPATLVQPVGSPLSLECTVEGTSNPNLYWYRQAAGRGLQLLFYSVGIGQISSEVPQNLSASRPQDRQFILSSKKLLLSDSGFYLCAWTLGRDQPQHFGDGTRLSIL.

This clone was counted between two and nine times. Here the CDR3 reads CASQNQGLDTEAFF. The DNA for the CDR3 is TGTGCCAGCCAGAACCAGGGTTTAGACACTGAAGCTTTCTTT. The rearrangement joins TRBV18 to TRBJ1-1; TRBD1 might be the D (5 bases). The CDR3 is 14 residues long. Germline CDR1 and CDR2: KGHSH and LQKENI. Trimming took 8 bases from V and 3 from J, leaving 16 bases between them. The variable domain in full, completed from reference TRBV18 and TRBJ1-1, reads NAGVMQNPRHLVRRRGQEARLRCSPMKGHSHVYWYRQLPEEGLKFMVYLQKENIIDESGMPKERFSAEFPKEGPSILRIQQVVRGDSAAYFCASQNQGLDTEAFFGQGTRLTVV.

The chain combines TRBV2 with TRBJ2-4; D is possibly TRBD2 (6 bases). The V end was cut by 10 bases, the J end by 13 bases, with 14 bases between. Germline loops: CDR1 SNHLY, CDR2 FYNNEI. This CDR3 is built from 10 residues. In DNA form, the CDR3 reads TGTGCCACCCGGAGGAGGGAACAGTACTTC. Amino acid sequence: CATRRREQYF. The variable domain in full, with the rest retrieved from reference TRBV2 and TRBJ2-4, is EPEVTQTPSHQVTQMGQEVILRCVPISNHLYFYWYRQILGQKVEFLVSFYNNEISEKSEIFDDQFSVERPDGSNFTLKIRSTKLEDSAMYFCATRRREQYFGAGTRLSVL.

J is TRBJ1-5 and V is TRBV30; possibly TRBD1 for D (5 bases). This CDR3 is built from 15 residues. Germline values: CDR1 GTSNPN, CDR2 SVGIG (reference sequence). V was trimmed by 3 bases and J by 4 bases, leaving 16 bases between them. CDR3 sequence (DNA): TGTGCCTGGAGGGGACCGGGACTGATAAATCAGCCCCAGCATTTT. Its protein product is CAWRGPGLINQPQHF.

A few counts support this clone. This chain's CDR3 is CSAPDTNEQFF. CDR3 DNA: TGCAGTGCTCCGGACACCAATGAGCAGTTCTTC. The J gene is TRBJ2-1, the V gene TRBV20-1; the D gene is possibly TRBD1 (5 bases). This CDR3 region has 11 residues. From germline, CDR1 is DFQATT and CDR2 SNEGSKA (reference sequence). Trimming cost V 5 bases and J 6 bases, with 8 bases left between them.

This chain uses TRBV6-5 with TRBJ1-5; D call uncertain. Trimming pared 3 bases from V and 5 bases from J, leaving 8 bases between. The CDR3 has 13 residues. Germline V gives CDR1 MNHEY, CDR2 SVGAGI. The CDR3 protein is CASSYASHQPQHF. The DNA for the CDR3 is TGTGCCAGCAGTTATGCGTCTCATCAGCCCCAGCATTTT.

In this sample, this clone turned up a few times. This chain uses TRBV29-1 with TRBJ2-1; TRBD2 aligns across 9 bases. Germline-derived CDR1 and CDR2 are SQVTM and ANQGSEA. V lost 3 bases and J lost 1; bases outside the gene matches: 4. CDR3 length: 15 residues. CDR3 sequence: CSVDSLAGSYNEQFF. The CDR3 DNA follows: TGCAGCGTTGACAGTCTAGCGGGATCCTACAATGAGCAGTTCTTC.

This clone was detected a few times. The DNA for the CDR3 is TGTGCCTGGAGTGTCCTGGGAGGAGGACCCCAGCATTTT. Its protein product is CAWSVLGGGPQHF. The chain links TRBV30 to TRBJ1-5; no reliable D call. In germline, CDR1 is GTSNPN, CDR2 SVGIG (reference sequence). There are 13 residues in the CDR3. The ends were cut back, 0 bases at V and 10 bases at J, with 13 bases in the middle.

The chain joins TRBV2 to TRBJ1-2; the D gene is possibly TRBD1 (6 bases). V was shortened by 4 bases and J by 4 bases, with 13 bases between the two germline ends. This CDR3 region has 14 residues. Looked up from germline, CDR1 is SNHLY and CDR2 is FYNNEI. CDR3 sequence: CASSVQGLFYGYTF. CDR3 DNA sequence: TGTGCCAGCAGTGTTCAGGGGCTGTTCTATGGCTACACCTTC.

This rearrangement joins TRBV27 to TRBJ2-3; D might be TRBD2 (6 bases). CDR1 and CDR2 from the germline V gene are MNHEY and SMNVEV (reference sequence). Trimming took off 2 bases at V and 14 bases at J, with 17 bases between the two ends. There are 13 residues in the CDR3. The CDR3 sequence is CASSLGFGDSAYF. DNA of the CDR3: TGTGCCAGCAGTTTAGGGTTCGGGGACTCAGCGTATTTT.